This entry lists 16 T cell receptor beta chains sequenced from one sample in a study of blood T cells in healthy people across ages. The use of a sample-barcoded 5' primer and a J-beta primer mix characterized a second PCR of roughly 6 to 11 cycles. TCRdb analysed the 5' RACE reads with MiXCR anew, one entry per CDR3 protein. The sample lists about 1,800,000 distinct CDR3 sequences, roughly 30% seen once, with 7% to 9% in the top ten. What was sequenced was blood. These receptors were collected from a woman aged 30 to 39 in good health.

The J gene is TRBJ2-1, the V gene TRBV5-1; D might be TRBD2 (6 bases). From germline, CDR1 is SGHRS and CDR2 YFSETQ. Deletions cut 4 bases from V and 7 bases from J, with 18 bases between. This CDR3 is built from 15 residues. As DNA, the CDR3 is TGCGCCAGCAGCCTACAGGCCAGGGAGGAGAATGAGCAGTTCTTC. Residues: CASSLQAREENEQFF.

The rearrangement uses TRBV6-2 or TRBV6-3 and TRBJ2-5; 8 nucleotides line up with TRBD2. Gene TRBJ2-7 matches the end of the DNA better, so the J call may be wrong. Germline-derived CDR1 and CDR2 are MNHEY and SVGEGT. The CDR3 has 13 residues. CDR3 region: CASSRTSWYEQYF. For the CDR3, the DNA is TGTGCCAGCAGCCGGACTAGCTGGTACGAGCAGTACTTC.

There are a few counts of this clonotype. The chain links TRBV7-6 to TRBJ2-3; D unresolved. Trimming took off 5 bases at V and 3 bases at J, with 12 bases between the two ends. CDR3 length equals 14 residues. From germline, CDR1 is SGHVS and CDR2 FNYEAQ. In DNA form, the CDR3 reads TGTGCCAGCAGCCCGGACCCTGGGACAGATACGCAGTATTTT. It translates to CASSPDPGTDTQYF. Complete variable domain (other parts from reference TRBV7-6 and TRBJ2-3): GAGVSQSPRYKVTKRGQDVALRCDPISGHVSLYWYRQALGQGPEFLTYFNYEAQQDKSGLPNDRFSAERPEGSISTLTIQRTEQRDSAMYRCASSPDPGTDTQYFGPGTRLTVL.

The chain's CDR3 is CASSYRLNQPQHF. The CDR3 nucleotides read TGTGCCAGCAGTTACAGGCTGAATCAGCCCCAGCATTTT. This rearrangement joins TRBV6-5 to TRBJ1-5; unclear D gene. V lost 2 bases to trimming and J lost 4 bases, with 6 bases between them. This CDR3 region has 13 residues. Per the germline V gene, CDR1 is MNHEY and CDR2 is SVGAGI.

The CDR3 is CASSSPQRAFLYEQYF. The DNA of the CDR3 is TGTGCCAGCAGTTCCCCCCAGAGAGCGTTCCTCTACGAGCAGTACTTC. V and J are TRBV28 and TRBJ2-7; D uncertain. The V end was cut by 4 bases, the J end by 3 bases, with 19 bases between. Germline CDR1 MDHEN, CDR2 SYDVKM. The CDR3 covers 16 residues.

This clonotype was observed a few times. This chain joins TRBV5-1 and TRBJ2-3, with a weak D call TRBD1 (5 bases). Per germline, CDR1 SGHRS and CDR2 YFSETQ. The CDR3 contains 15 residues. The V end lost 0 bases, the J end lost 5 bases, and 13 bases lay between the germline ends. As DNA, the CDR3 is TGCGCCAGCAGCTTGGAGCCAGGGCAGGGAGATACGCAGTATTTT. Amino acid sequence: CASSLEPGQGDTQYF.

This clonotype was recorded a few times. The chain is built from TRBV7-9 and TRBJ2-1, with a tentative D call TRBD1 (6 bases). The CDR3 sequence is 13 residues long. The V gene's germline CDR1 is SEHNR and CDR2 FQNEAQ (reference sequence). Trimming stripped 10 bases from V and 1 base from J, with 11 bases between. The CDR3 DNA follows: TGTGCCACCCGACAGGCGTCCTACAATGAGCAGTTCTTC. As protein: CATRQASYNEQFF. Filled out from reference TRBV7-9 and TRBJ2-1, the complete variable domain reads DTGVSQNPRHKITKRGQNVTFRCDPISEHNRLYWYRQTLGQGPEFLTYFQNEAQLEKSRLLSDRFSAERPKGSFSTLEIQRTEQGDSAMYLCATRQASYNEQFFGPGTRLTVL.

The gene calls are TRBV20-1 and TRBJ1-5; no clear D. The CDR3 has 11 residues. Trimming removed 5 bases at V and 7 bases at J, with 9 bases between. The germline V gene encodes CDR1 DFQATT and CDR2 SNEGSKA (reference sequence). CDR3 DNA: TGCAGTGCTGGGATCGGCCAGCCCCAGCATTTT. This sequence encodes CSAGIGQPQHF.

This clonotype appeared many times. This sequence joins TRBV29-1 and TRBJ2-3; D possibly matches TRBD1 or TRBD2 (6 bases each). The germline V gene has CDR1 SQVTM and CDR2 ANQGSEA. With 7 bases removed from V and 2 bases from J, the gap between germline ends came to 13 bases. The CDR3 totals 13 residues. Here the CDR3 reads CSGWRGDTDTQYF. In DNA form, the CDR3 reads TGCAGCGGCTGGAGGGGGGACACAGATACGCAGTATTTT.

In its sample, this clonotype was seen many times. The rearrangement joins TRBV6-2 or TRBV6-3 to TRBJ2-1, with TRBD2 as a possible D gene (6 bases). The CDR3 is 15 residues long. The germline V and J ends were trimmed by 5 bases and 4 bases, with 15 bases remaining between them. In germline, CDR1 is MNHEY, CDR2 SVGEGT. CDR3 sequence (DNA): TGTGCCAGCAGTACGCGACTAGTCCAGTACAATGAGCAGTTCTTC. Amino acids: CASSTRLVQYNEQFF.

The chain carries TRBV5-4 and TRBJ2-2; TRBD2 is a possible D gene (5 bases). Trimming removed 0 bases at V and 0 bases at J, with 9 bases between. This CDR3 is built from 16 residues. Germline assignment: CDR1 SGHNT and CDR2 YYREEE (reference sequence). DNA for the CDR3: TGTGCCAGCAGCTTGGGAGCGGTCGCGAACACCGGGGAGCTGTTTTTT. Amino acid sequence: CASSLGAVANTGELFF.

This clonotype occurred a few times. The chain joins TRBV4-3 to TRBJ2-7; D possibly corresponds to TRBD1 (6 bases). The CDR3 totals 18 residues. Germline assignment: CDR1 LGHNA and CDR2 YSLEER. The V and J ends lost 4 bases and 4 bases respectively, with 26 bases between them. The CDR3 nucleotides read TGCGCCAGCAGCCGGCCGATACAGGGCCTCCAGTCGGCGTACGAGCAGTACTTC. Translating it yields CASSRPIQGLQSAYEQYF.

This clonotype has a single count. The chain couples TRBV10-1 to TRBJ1-1; TRBD1 agrees at 12 bases. The CDR3 loop spans 15 amino acids. Germline trimming cut 3 bases from V and 11 bases from J; bases unmatched to any gene: 10. Germline values: CDR1 WNHNN, CDR2 SYGVQD (reference sequence). In DNA, the CDR3 is TGCGCCAGCAGTGATTACCCCGGGACAGGGGGCACGGCTTTCTTT. This gives the protein CASSDYPGTGGTAFF.

This clonotype was counted ten times or more. The rearrangement links TRBV5-1 to TRBJ2-1; 11 positions agree with TRBD1. There are 16 residues in the CDR3. From germline, CDR1 is SGHRS and CDR2 YFSETQ. The V segment lost 0 bases and the J segment 7 bases; nucleotides outside the gene matches: 6. The CDR3: CASSLGDRGSRNEQFF. The CDR3 DNA is TGCGCCAGCAGCTTGGGGGACAGGGGGTCTCGGAATGAGCAGTTCTTC.

This clonotype was observed a handful of times. The CDR3 DNA reads as TGTGCCAGCAAAAGGGGGAGGACAGGGAACAATGAGCAGTTCTTC. This sequence encodes CASKRGRTGNNEQFF. The gene calls are TRBV12-3 or TRBV12-4 and TRBJ2-1; 8 bases line up with TRBD1. The CDR3 loop spans 15 amino acids. V was pared by 7 bases and J by 5 bases, with 10 bases of the junction left unmatched.

This chain connects TRBV12-3 or TRBV12-4 to TRBJ1-1; TRBD1 might be the D (5 bases). The CDR3 is made up of 14 amino acids. Trimming shortened V by 6 bases and J by 5 bases, and 16 bases separated the two germline ends. Here the CDR3 DNA reads TGTGCCAGCAGCTGGGGCCTACCGTTGACTGAAGCTTTCTTT. Amino acids: CASSWGLPLTEAFF.